This TCR beta chain was captured by sequencing in a study of blood T cell repertoires in COVID-19. Whole-study context: Material from acute and convalescent COVID-19 was sourced from the United States, Italy and Spain. T cells, B-cell-depleted T cells, or PBMCs provided the cDNA or gDNA that served as material.

TCRdb's table, derived via immunoSEQ multiplex PCR, lists solely in-frame clones and lacks some. Here the sample spans 250,000 or so clones, about four fifths being singletons. As regards this clone: Other DNA sequences in the sample encode the same CDR3.

Enrollees, 18 to 89 years old, lived in 25 or so US areas. Clinical history as reported by participants underpinned cohort assignment. Sequencing was performed on PBMCs or T cells enriched from blood (not recorded which). The TCR comes from a woman aged 40 to 49 who had been exposed to COVID-19.

CDR3 DNA: TGTGCCAGCAGTTTAGACAGGGGGCGTGAAAAACTGTTTTTT. This translates into CASSLDRGREKLFF. The chain employs TRBV28 and TRBJ1-4; TRBD1 matches 10 bases. Germline CDR1 MDHEN, CDR2 SYDVKM. CDR3 size: 14 residues. V shed 2 bases and J 7 bases; nucleotides not matched to a gene: 1.